Below, 32 T cell receptor beta chains from the same sample are listed, as sequenced in a study of low-dose radiotherapy and immunotherapy resistance in tumors. Covering alpha and beta chains, TRAV- and TRBV-specific primers were used for the first-strand cDNA. The authors ran 20 PCR cycles to amplify TCRs with a constant-region primer and V-primer adapter. TCRdb passed the reads through MiXCR, listing each CDR3 protein once. The table lists about 64,000 distinct CDR3 sequences, about a quarter of them singletons. Time point meaning: before trial treatment. The specimen was PBMCs, collected before treatment. Receptors were obtained from a male donor with rectosigmoid adenocarcinoma.

This clonotype was seen repeatedly, ten times or more. This chain connects TRBV7-9 to TRBJ2-1; D is unclear. V lost 4 bases and J lost 0, with 10 bases in between. Germline loops: CDR1 SEHNR, CDR2 FQNEAQ (reference sequence). The length of the CDR3 is 15 residues. Here the CDR3 reads CASSSFYSSYNEQFF. CDR3 DNA sequence: TGTGCCAGCAGCTCATTTTACAGCTCCTACAATGAGCAGTTCTTC.

This clonotype appeared a few times. This sequence joins TRBV9 and TRBJ2-1; D gene unclear. CDR1 is SGDLS and CDR2 is YYNGEE in the germline V gene. This CDR3 is 16 amino acids long. V lost 0 bases and J lost 6, with 16 bases in between. CDR3 sequence: CASSVGLERFVNEQFF. CDR3 DNA: TGTGCCAGCAGCGTAGGCCTCGAACGGTTCGTCAATGAGCAGTTCTTC.

This clonotype was seen ten or more times. V gene TRBV20-1 combines with J gene TRBJ1-5, with D maybe TRBD1 (6 bases). The CDR3 covers 16 residues. CDR1 is DFQATT and CDR2 is SNEGSKA in the germline V gene (reference sequence). The V and J ends lost 0 bases and 4 bases respectively, with 16 bases between them. The CDR3 reads CSARDNSPRGNQPQHF. The CDR3 DNA follows: TGCAGTGCTAGAGATAACAGCCCCAGGGGTAATCAGCCCCAGCATTTT.

V usage is TRBV12-3 or TRBV12-4 and J usage is TRBJ2-7; a weak D match, TRBD1 (6 bases). Trimming shortened V by 4 bases and J by 7 bases, and 23 bases separated the two germline ends. This CDR3 has 16 amino acids. CDR3 amino acids: CASSSSALVGAGEQYF. CDR3 in DNA: TGTGCCAGCAGTTCCTCGGCCTTAGTGGGGGCCGGAGAGCAGTACTTC.

There are many counts of this clonotype. The chain combines TRBV6-2 or TRBV6-3 with TRBJ2-7; 12 nucleotides agree with TRBD2. The CDR3 length is 14 residues. CDR1 MNHEY and CDR2 SVGEGT come from the germline V gene. V lost 9 bases and J lost 4; bases outside the gene matches: 7. The CDR3, as DNA: TGTGCCAGTCAAGCCGGGACTAGCGGGTACGAGCAGTACTTC. This encodes CASQAGTSGYEQYF.

At least ten counts were recorded for this clonotype. The rearrangement uses TRBV11-2 and TRBJ2-3; 8 bases line up with TRBD1. Losses at the gene ends were 5 bases for V and 13 bases for J; bases not matched to a gene: 14. The CDR3 contains 14 residues. CDR1 and CDR2 (germline): SGHAT, FQNNGV. The DNA of the CDR3 is TGTGCCAGCAGCCCCCGGACAGGGCCGCGTTTTGAGTATTTT. Translating it yields CASSPRTGPRFEYF. The variable domain in full, with the rest retrieved from reference TRBV11-2 and TRBJ2-3, is EAGVAQSPRYKIIEKRQSVAFWCNPISGHATLYWYQQILGQGPKLLIQFQNNGVVDDSQLPKDRFSAERLKGVDSTLKIQPAKLEDSAVYLCASSPRTGPRFEYFGPGTRLTVL.

This clonotype was seen ten or more times. The chain joins TRBV2 to TRBJ1-6, with D uncertain. This CDR3 has 16 residues. Germline lookup yields CDR1 SNHLY and CDR2 FYNNEI. Trimming took 6 bases from V and 0 from J, leaving 12 bases between them. The CDR3 DNA reads as TGTGCCAGCAGGGTGGCCCAGAGCTCCTATAATTCACCCCTCCACTTT. It yields the protein CASRVAQSSYNSPLHF.

V usage is TRBV5-1 and J usage is TRBJ1-1; D remains ambiguous. CDR3 length equals 14 residues. The germline CDR1 and CDR2 sequences are SGHRS and YFSETQ. The V end lost 7 bases, the J end lost 5 bases, and 18 bases lay between the germline ends. The CDR3 protein is CASSITWGGTEAFF. CDR3 DNA sequence: TGCGCCAGCTCCATCACCTGGGGAGGGACTGAAGCTTTCTTT.

A word on this clonotype: This sequence is one base from a far larger clone and is likely a read error. This chain links TRBV27 with TRBJ1-6; TRBD1 matches at 10 bases. The CDR3 totals 14 residues. Germline CDR1 is MNHEY and CDR2 is SMNVEV (reference sequence). CDR3 nucleotide sequence: TGTGCCAGCAAGTCGGGACAGGGGAATTCACCCCCCCACTTT. It codes for CASKSGQGNSPPHF.

There are a few counts of this clonotype. The DNA is left out, because the CDR3 cannot be placed on it with certainty; the CDR3 is given as TCRdb lists it. The chain carries TRBV11-3 and TRBJ2-2; the table's D call, TRBD1, was not checked against the DNA. Germline CDR1 is SGHNT and CDR2 is YENEEA. The CDR3 is 16 residues long, counting both termini. The CDR3 loop is CASTYSGGQTGELFFF.

Within the sample, this clonotype is medium-sized (0.01 to 0.1%). V usage is TRBV20-1 and J usage is TRBJ2-1, with 11 nucleotides matching TRBD2. Germline CDR1 DFQATT, CDR2 SNEGSKA (reference sequence). The V and J ends lost 1 base and 2 bases, in that order; junction bases with no gene match: 4. The CDR3 is made up of 16 amino acids. The CDR3: CSARGEGLAAYNEQFF. The CDR3 DNA follows: TGCAGTGCTAGAGGGGAGGGACTAGCGGCCTACAATGAGCAGTTCTTC.

The chain recombines TRBV28 with TRBJ2-5; D not resolved. This CDR3 has 14 residues. Between the trimmed V and J ends, which lost 6 bases and 7 bases, there was a span of 18 bases. Germline V gene sequence: CDR1 MDHEN, CDR2 SYDVKM. DNA of the CDR3: TGTGCCAGCAGCTGGTCATTCCCGGGTGCGACCCAGTACTTC. Translating it yields CASSWSFPGATQYF.

In this sample, this clonotype turned up many times. The rearrangement links TRBV7-9 to TRBJ1-2; 7 bases line up with TRBD1. The CDR3 totals 14 residues. With 5 bases clipped from V and 8 bases from J, the junction kept 11 bases outside the gene matches. CDR1 and CDR2 (germline): SEHNR, FQNEAQ (reference sequence). CDR3 region: CASSQGGPGRGYTF. CDR3 coding DNA: TGTGCCAGCAGCCAGGGGGGACCCGGTCGAGGCTACACCTTC.

The chain employs TRBV28 and TRBJ1-5, with 7 bases that match TRBD1. After removal of 3 bases from V and 2 bases from J, the junction contained 7 bases not matched to a gene. CDR1 and CDR2 from the germline V gene are MDHEN and SYDVKM. The CDR3 sequence is 16 residues long. CDR3 sequence reads: CASSFFYRGGNQPQHF. The CDR3 DNA follows: TGTGCCAGCAGTTTTTTTTACAGGGGAGGCAATCAGCCCCAGCATTTT.

This clonotype was recorded once. The chain links TRBV14 to TRBJ2-5; D might be TRBD2 (6 bases). Germline CDR1 SGHDN, CDR2 FVKESK. The CDR3 extends over 12 amino acids. Trimming left V 3 bases short and J 9 bases short, with 11 bases between. Here the CDR3 DNA reads TGTGCCAGCAGCCATCGGGGGAAGGCCCAGTACTTC. Translation gives CASSHRGKAQYF.

This clonotype was found many times. The V gene is TRBV11-2, the J gene TRBJ2-1; TRBD2 matches at 11 bases. Germline V CDR1 and CDR2: SGHAT, FQNNGV. The CDR3 length is 15 residues. Trimming removed 7 bases from V and 8 bases from J; junction bases left unmatched: 10. CDR3 DNA sequence: TGTGCCAGCATCCCTCCGGGACTAGCGGCGGATGAGCAGTTCTTC. It yields the protein CASIPPGLAADEQFF.

The DNA of the CDR3 is TGTGCCAGCAGTTACGGACCCGGGACAGAGTTCCAAGAGACCCAGTACTTC. This codes for CASSYGPGTEFQETQYF. The genes are TRBV6-6 and TRBJ2-5; the match to TRBD1 covers 7 bases. This CDR3 has 17 amino acids. From germline, CDR1 is MNHNY and CDR2 SVGAGI (reference sequence). J was trimmed by 1 base and V by 2 bases; bases with no gene match: 10.

This clonotype was picked up a small number of times. V and J are TRBV11-2 and TRBJ2-7, with 7 bases aligning to TRBD2. V gave up 0 bases and J gave up 3 bases; unmatched junction bases: 5. Germline-derived CDR1 and CDR2 are SGHAT and FQNNGV. The CDR3 totals 15 residues. This CDR3 reads CASSLEWGGYYEQYF. Written as DNA, the CDR3 is TGTGCCAGCAGCTTAGAGTGGGGGGGGTACTACGAGCAGTACTTC.

Turning to this clonotype: A read error may account for a junction end that differs from germline. The chain is built from TRBV7-2 and TRBJ2-1; D is uncertain. The V gene's germline CDR1 is SGHTA and CDR2 FQGNSA. The CDR3 runs 12 residues. The CDR3 nucleotides are TGTGCCAGCAGCTTAGGTACTCCCAGAAGGCTCTTC. It codes for CASSLGTPRRLF.

The table lists this clonotype with many counts. The chain carries TRBV7-6 and TRBJ2-5; TRBD1 matches 7 bases. The length of the CDR3 is 15 residues. Germline-derived CDR1 and CDR2 are SGHVS and FNYEAQ. J was trimmed by 7 bases and V by 4 bases; bases with no gene match: 12. The CDR3 spells CASSSTRQGSGTQYF. CDR3 coding DNA: TGTGCCAGCAGCTCAACGAGACAGGGTAGTGGGACCCAGTACTTC.

The sample holds many counts of this clonotype. The V and J genes are TRBV9 and TRBJ2-3; D remains ambiguous. CDR3 length: 18 amino acids. Per germline, CDR1 SGDLS and CDR2 YYNGEE. Trimming cost V 0 bases and J 0 bases, with 17 bases left between them. Here the CDR3 DNA reads TGTGCCAGCAGCGTAGCTCCTATAACAGCTTCTAGCACAGATACGCAGTATTTT. Translating gives CASSVAPITASSTDTQYF.

The V gene is TRBV18, the J gene TRBJ2-5; D is ambiguous. Germline CDR1 KGHSH, CDR2 LQKENI. The CDR3 runs to 13 residues. Trimming stripped 4 bases from V and 2 bases from J, with 8 bases between. The chain's CDR3 is CASSRSQQETQYF. DNA of the CDR3: TGTGCCAGCTCACGGTCGCAGCAAGAGACCCAGTACTTC.

This clonotype was recorded a few times. The gene calls are TRBV7-9 and TRBJ1-4; no clear D gene. CDR1 SEHNR and CDR2 FQNEAQ come from the germline V gene (reference sequence). The CDR3 is 14 amino acids. V lost 6 bases to trimming and J lost 0 bases, with 8 bases between them. This CDR3 is CASSPPTTNEKLFF. The CDR3 nucleotides are TGTGCCAGCAGTCCTCCCACAACTAATGAAAAACTGTTTTTT.

This clonotype was seen at least ten times. The rearrangement links TRBV7-7 to TRBJ2-3; D is unresolved. The germline CDR1 and CDR2 sequences are SSHAT and FNYEAQ (reference sequence). The CDR3 consists of 15 residues. V gave up 8 bases and J gave up 1 base, with 16 bases separating them. The CDR3 coding sequence is TGTGCCAGCCAAGCGTCCCCCACGGGCACAGATACGCAGTATTTT. Protein product: CASQASPTGTDTQYF. Full variable domain (remainder filled in from reference TRBV7-7 and TRBJ2-3): GAGVSQSPRYKVTKRGQDVTLRCDPISSHATLYWYQQALGQGPEFLTYFNYEAQPDKSGLPSDRFSAERPEGSISTLTIQRTEQRDSAMYRCASQASPTGTDTQYFGPGTRLTVL.

A remark on this clonotype: A single base is all that separates this from a far larger clone, so a read error is likely. The chain links TRBV28 to TRBJ2-7; TRBD1 agrees at 10 bases. The CDR3 is 15 residues long. V lost 6 bases and J lost 5; bases outside the gene matches: 10. Germline lookup yields CDR1 MDHEN and CDR2 SYDVKM. CDR3 sequence reads: CASSELPDRGDEQYF. The CDR3 DNA is TGTGCCAGCAGCGAACTCCCGGACAGGGGGGACGAGCAGTACTTC.

Many counts were recorded for this clonotype. The chain couples TRBV27 to TRBJ2-7; either TRBD1 or TRBD2 may supply D (5 bases each). Looked up from germline, CDR1 is MNHEY and CDR2 is SMNVEV (reference sequence). The germline V and J ends were trimmed by 0 bases and 1 base, with 7 bases remaining between them. This CDR3 contains 14 residues. Written as DNA, the CDR3 is TGTGCCAGCAGTTTATCGGGGGTGTCCTACGAGCAGTACTTC. Its protein product is CASSLSGVSYEQYF.

This sequence joins TRBV10-3 and TRBJ2-7, with 8 bases aligning to TRBD1. CDR1 is ENHRY, CDR2 SYGVKD, per germline. The V and J ends lost 4 bases and 7 bases, in that order; junction bases with no gene match: 9. The CDR3 is made up of 14 amino acids. This CDR3 reads CAISAGAGGDEQYF. DNA for the CDR3: TGTGCCATCAGTGCCGGGGCAGGGGGCGATGAGCAGTACTTC.

This clonotype has ten or more counts. V gene TRBV27 combines with J gene TRBJ1-4; D gene ambiguous. This CDR3 region has 14 residues. V gave up 2 bases and J gave up 8 bases, with 12 bases separating them. CDR1 MNHEY and CDR2 SMNVEV come from the germline V gene (reference sequence). The CDR3 sequence: CASSLRPGGEKLFF. CDR3 sequence (DNA): TGTGCCAGCAGTTTAAGGCCCGGTGGCGAAAAACTGTTTTTT.

The rearrangement uses TRBV19 and TRBJ2-4; D is unclear. Between the trimmed V and J ends, which lost 4 bases and 5 bases, there was a span of 15 bases. Germline-derived CDR1 and CDR2 are LNHDA and SQIVND (reference sequence). The CDR3 sequence is 15 residues long. The CDR3 region is CASSNSVFYQNIQYF. DNA for the CDR3: TGTGCCAGTAGTAACAGCGTTTTCTACCAAAACATTCAGTACTTC.

The sample holds many counts of this clonotype. This chain links TRBV6-2 or TRBV6-3 with TRBJ2-2; 9 nucleotides agree with TRBD1. The V and J ends lost 5 bases and 6 bases, in that order; junction bases with no gene match: 19. Per germline, CDR1 MNHEY and CDR2 SVGEGT. The CDR3 has 19 residues. The DNA for the CDR3 is TGTGCCAGCAGTGGCCATACCGGGACAGGGATTGTCTTGCCCGGGGAGCTGTTTTTT. This gives the protein CASSGHTGTGIVLPGELFF.

The chain couples TRBV6-4 to TRBJ1-6; the D gene is possibly TRBD1 (5 bases). Trimming stripped 4 bases from V and 9 bases from J, with 13 bases between. Per the germline V gene, CDR1 is MRHNA and CDR2 is SNTAGT. CDR3 length: 14 residues. CDR3 residues: CASSAGDLGSPLHF. The CDR3 coding sequence is TGTGCCAGCAGTGCCGGGGACCTCGGTTCACCCCTCCACTTT.

The gene calls are TRBV2 and TRBJ2-7; tentative D call: TRBD2 (6 bases). Trimming took 2 bases from V and 0 from J, leaving 17 bases between them. Germline V gene lookup returns CDR1 SNHLY and CDR2 FYNNEI. This CDR3 region has 17 residues. CDR3 in amino acids: CASSEWEKGGYSYEQYF. Here the CDR3 DNA reads TGTGCCAGCAGTGAATGGGAGAAGGGAGGATACTCCTACGAGCAGTACTTC. The full variable domain, in which reference TRBV2 and TRBJ2-7 provide the parts outside the CDR3, is EPEVTQTPSHQVTQMGQEVILRCVPISNHLYFYWYRQILGQKVEFLVSFYNNEISEKSEIFDDQFSVERPDGSNFTLKIRSTKLEDSAMYFCASSEWEKGGYSYEQYFGPGTRLTVT.